This T cell receptor beta chain was sequenced for a study of blood T cell repertoires in COVID-19. Under the authors' procedure: Estimates of nucleated cell counts were drawn from the amplification of reference gene primers. Sequenced by immunoSEQ multiplex PCR; TCRdb stores in-frame clones only, minus some. V, J and clone size are taken as reported in that table, and D and trimming were inferred from the DNA itself. The table records roughly 200,000 clones, approximately 86% of them present only once. This CDR3 is 14 amino acids long. Germline CDR1 LGHDT, CDR2 YNNKEL (reference sequence). Trimming stripped 0 bases from V and 3 bases from J, with 9 bases between. Note on this clone: Other DNA sequences in the same sample also yield this CDR3.

Cohort allocation depended upon clinical history that participants reported. This sequence was found in a woman aged 40-49 years with acute COVID-19. The genes are TRBV3-1 (or the pseudogene TRBV3-2) and TRBJ2-7; tentative D call: TRBD1 (5 bases). Sequences were obtained from PBMCs or T cells enriched from blood (not recorded which). CDR3 DNA: TGTGCCAGCAGCCAAGATGGAACAGGCTACGAGCAGTACTTC. This encodes CASSQDGTGYEQYF.